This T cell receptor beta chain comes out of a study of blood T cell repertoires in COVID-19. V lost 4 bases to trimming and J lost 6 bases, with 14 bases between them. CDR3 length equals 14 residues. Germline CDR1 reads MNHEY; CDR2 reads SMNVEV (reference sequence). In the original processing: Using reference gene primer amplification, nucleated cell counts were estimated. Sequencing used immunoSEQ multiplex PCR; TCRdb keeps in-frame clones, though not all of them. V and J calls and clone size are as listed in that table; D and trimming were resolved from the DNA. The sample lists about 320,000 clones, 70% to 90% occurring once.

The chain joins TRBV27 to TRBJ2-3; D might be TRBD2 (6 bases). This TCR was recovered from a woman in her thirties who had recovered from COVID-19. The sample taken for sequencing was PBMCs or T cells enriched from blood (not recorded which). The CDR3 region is CASSSYSAGDTQYF. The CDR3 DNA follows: TGTGCCAGCAGTTCTTACAGTGCGGGGGATACGCAGTATTTT.